These 22 T cell receptor beta chains were all obtained from the same sample, sequenced in a study of technical replicates of blood from several donors. The method was immunoSEQ multiplex PCR; TCRdb's version includes in-frame clones alone and lacks a portion of them. Of tens of thousands of clones detected, approximately 91% appear once; the ten largest clones hold approximately 5%. The sequenced sample consisted of PBMCs. These receptors came from a human donor in good health. Some clones in this sample may be carry-over from other donors' samples.

This clone was seen only once. This rearrangement joins TRBV11-3 to TRBJ2-7; the match to TRBD1 covers 7 bases. Germline lookup yields CDR1 SGHNT and CDR2 YENEEA. V gave up 4 bases and J gave up 7 bases; unmatched junction bases: 7. This CDR3 contains 13 residues. The CDR3 region is CASSSALQGEQYF. CDR3 bases: TGTGCCAGCAGCTCGGCCCTACAGGGGGAGCAGTACTTC.

This clone was seen once. V and J are TRBV29-1 and TRBJ2-5; maybe TRBD1 (5 bases). Germline loops: CDR1 SQVTM, CDR2 ANQGSEA. V was trimmed by 4 bases and J by 5 bases, leaving 11 bases between them. CDR3 length: 12 residues. This chain's CDR3 is CSVVVGRETQYF. The CDR3 region has the DNA TGCAGCGTTGTAGTGGGGCGGGAGACCCAGTACTTC.

The gene calls are TRBV19 and TRBJ2-6; possibly TRBD2 for D (6 bases). V dropped 1 base and J dropped 2 bases, with 9 bases sitting between them. Germline V CDR1 and CDR2: LNHDA, SQIVND (reference sequence). The CDR3 spans 16 residues. CDR3 bases: TGTGCCAGTAGTATAGGGGGGGTCGCTGGGGCCAACGTCCTGACTTTC. Translated: CASSIGGVAGANVLTF.

The chain has TRBV11-2 and TRBJ2-5; TRBD2 matches 7 bases. V lost 2 bases to trimming and J lost 3 bases; unmatched junction nucleotides: 9. This CDR3 has 16 residues. Per germline, CDR1 SGHAT and CDR2 FQNNGV. The DNA of the CDR3 is TGTGCCAGCAGCTTAAGCGTCGGGAGCGGGAAAGAGACCCAGTACTTC. This translates into CASSLSVGSGKETQYF. The full variable domain, its missing parts supplied by reference TRBV11-2 and TRBJ2-5, is EAGVAQSPRYKIIEKRQSVAFWCNPISGHATLYWYQQILGQGPKLLIQFQNNGVVDDSQLPKDRFSAERLKGVDSTLKIQPAKLEDSAVYLCASSLSVGSGKETQYFGPGTRLLVL.

This sequence joins TRBV5-1 and TRBJ1-1; 7 bases align to TRBD1. V lost 0 bases and J lost 0; bases outside the gene matches: 5. CDR3 length equals 16 residues. Germline CDR1 SGHRS, CDR2 YFSETQ. CDR3 in amino acids: CASSLGRGSMNTEAFF. In nucleotides, the CDR3 is TGCGCCAGCAGCTTGGGCAGGGGGAGCATGAACACTGAAGCTTTCTTT.

The chain carries TRBV7-2 and TRBJ2-1, with D maybe TRBD1 (6 bases). V lost 4 bases, J lost 6 bases, and 13 bases lay in between. The CDR3 totals 14 residues. Germline values: CDR1 SGHTA, CDR2 FQGNSA. The CDR3, as DNA: TGTGCCAGCAGCTCGGGGACATGGGGCAATGAGCAGTTCTTC. It specifies CASSSGTWGNEQFF.

This chain connects TRBV4-2 to TRBJ1-1; 7 positions match TRBD1. J lost 1 base, V lost 0 bases, and 2 bases had no gene match. Per germline, CDR1 LGHNA and CDR2 YNFKEQ. The length of the CDR3 is 15 residues. The CDR3 DNA is TGTGCCAGCAGCCAAGACGACAGGGAGAACACTGAAGCTTTCTTT. It codes for CASSQDDRENTEAFF.

The chain links TRBV19 to TRBJ1-5, with D perhaps TRBD1 (5 bases). The germline V and J ends were trimmed by 5 bases and 4 bases, with 18 bases remaining between them. Germline V gene sequence: CDR1 LNHDA, CDR2 SQIVND (reference sequence). The CDR3 has 16 residues. This CDR3 reads CASSDPTVVVNQPQHF. The DNA for the CDR3 is TGTGCCAGTAGTGACCCGACAGTTGTAGTAAATCAGCCCCAGCATTTT.

The chain joins TRBV5-4 to TRBJ1-1; D gene uncertain. CDR1 is SGHNT, CDR2 YYREEE, per germline (reference sequence). The V gene lost 2 bases and the J gene lost 1 base, with 12 bases spanning the gap. This CDR3 is 15 amino acids long. Written as DNA, the CDR3 is TGTGCCAGCAGCTTCGAGGCTTCTGCGAACACTGAAGCTTTCTTT. It yields the protein CASSFEASANTEAFF.

This clone occurred a few times. The chain carries TRBV7-2 and TRBJ1-6; no definite D call. CDR1 and CDR2 from the germline V gene are SGHTA and FQGNSA. Between the trimmed V and J ends, which lost 5 bases and 9 bases, there was a span of 11 bases. CDR3 length: 13 amino acids. As DNA, the CDR3 is TGTGCCAGCAGCGACGCGGGGTTTTCACCCCTCCACTTT. Protein: CASSDAGFSPLHF.

The rearrangement links TRBV5-1 to TRBJ2-7; possible D gene TRBD2, 6 bases. The CDR3 has 15 amino acids. V gave up 1 base and J gave up 0 bases, with 11 bases separating them. Germline loops: CDR1 SGHRS, CDR2 YFSETQ. CDR3: CASSLRPGSSYEQYF. The CDR3 nucleotides read TGCGCCAGCAGCTTGCGTCCCGGGAGCTCCTACGAGCAGTACTTC.

This clone was observed a single time. The DNA of the CDR3 is TGTGCCAGCAGCCTACGATCCGGGACAGGGGAGAACACCGGGGAGCTGTTTTTT. Translation: CASSLRSGTGENTGELFF. The J gene is TRBJ2-2, the V gene TRBV7-6; TRBD1 aligns across 10 bases. The germline V gene has CDR1 SGHVS and CDR2 FNYEAQ. The CDR3 covers 18 residues. After removal of 5 bases from V and 1 base from J, the junction contained 10 bases not matched to a gene.

The chain joins TRBV7-9 to TRBJ2-3, with 14 bases identical to TRBD2. Trimming cost V 4 bases and J 6 bases; bases outside gene matches: 6. This CDR3 comprises 16 residues. The V gene's germline CDR1 is SEHNR and CDR2 FQNEAQ (reference sequence). CDR3: CASSSGLAGGSDTQYF. The DNA of the CDR3 is TGTGCCAGCAGCTCAGGACTAGCGGGAGGTAGTGATACGCAGTATTTT.

The chain employs TRBV19 and TRBJ2-7, with 11 nucleotides matching TRBD2. This CDR3 contains 15 residues. Looked up from germline, CDR1 is LNHDA and CDR2 is SQIVND (reference sequence). J was trimmed by 6 bases and V by 6 bases; bases with no gene match: 10. CDR3 sequence reads: CASRVELAGDGEQYF. In DNA form, the CDR3 reads TGTGCCAGTAGGGTTGAACTAGCGGGAGATGGCGAGCAGTACTTC.

The chain joins TRBV2 to TRBJ2-2; possible D gene TRBD1, 6 bases. Looked up from germline, CDR1 is SNHLY and CDR2 is FYNNEI. Trimming left V 5 bases short and J 4 bases short, with 11 bases between. The CDR3 runs 14 residues. The CDR3 DNA follows: TGTGCCAGCAGTCGTGCAGGGGTCACCGGGGAGCTGTTTTTT. It encodes CASSRAGVTGELFF.

The gene calls are TRBV7-8 and TRBJ2-2; 8 bases are shared with TRBD1. Germline CDR1 and CDR2: SGHVS and FQNEAQ. Trimming at V came to 0 bases and at J to 4 bases, leaving 10 bases not matched to a gene. The CDR3 consists of 18 residues. The CDR3 protein is CASSLAQAGGASTGELFF. CDR3 nucleotides: TGTGCCAGCAGCTTAGCGCAGGCAGGGGGCGCGAGCACCGGGGAGCTGTTTTTT.

The rearrangement uses TRBV9 and TRBJ2-1; 12 nucleotides match TRBD2. V lost 1 base to trimming and J lost 7 bases; unmatched junction nucleotides: 6. In germline, CDR1 is SGDLS, CDR2 YYNGEE. CDR3 length equals 16 residues. This CDR3 is CASSVTTSGSVNEQFF. The CDR3 coding sequence is TGTGCCAGCAGCGTAACGACTAGCGGGAGCGTGAATGAGCAGTTCTTC.

The chain links TRBV19 to TRBJ2-3; D remains ambiguous. The V gene's germline CDR1 is LNHDA and CDR2 SQIVND (reference sequence). The V gene lost 5 bases and the J gene lost 0 bases, with 3 bases spanning the gap. This CDR3 contains 12 residues. The CDR3: CASSPSTDTQYF. The CDR3 DNA sequence: TGTGCCAGTAGTCCTAGCACAGATACGCAGTATTTT.

The chain links TRBV18 to TRBJ2-1; TRBD2 matches at 7 bases. The CDR3 runs 15 residues. Germline CDR1 reads KGHSH; CDR2 reads LQKENI. Unmatched junction bases numbered 4, after V lost 1 base and J lost 4 bases. In nucleotides, the CDR3 is TGTGCCAGCTCACCACGAACTAGCGCGTACAATGAGCAGTTCTTC. Translation gives CASSPRTSAYNEQFF.

The chain carries TRBV7-8 and TRBJ2-2; 13 positions match TRBD2. This CDR3 spans 18 amino acids. The germline V gene encodes CDR1 SGHVS and CDR2 FQNEAQ. Germline trimming cut 4 bases from V and 0 bases from J; bases unmatched to any gene: 5. CDR3 in DNA: TGTGCCAGCAGCTGGACTAGCGGGGGCCTAGCGAACACCGGGGAGCTGTTTTTT. Its protein is CASSWTSGGLANTGELFF.

The chain combines TRBV30 with TRBJ2-1; TRBD1 matches at 7 bases. V lost 0 bases, J lost 4 bases, and 6 bases stayed unmatched. CDR1 and CDR2 from the germline V gene are GTSNPN and SVGIG (reference sequence). There are 15 residues in the CDR3. The CDR3 loop reads CAWSVEQGIYNEQFF. CDR3 DNA sequence: TGTGCCTGGAGTGTTGAACAGGGGATTTACAATGAGCAGTTCTTC.

The rearrangement joins TRBV6-6 to TRBJ2-4; D perhaps matches TRBD2 (5 bases). V lost 4 bases and J 3 bases, leaving 13 bases between the germline ends. The CDR3 has 15 residues. From germline, CDR1 is MNHNY and CDR2 SVGAGI (reference sequence). The CDR3 region is CASSWISGGKNIQYF. In DNA, the CDR3 is TGTGCCAGCAGTTGGATATCCGGAGGCAAAAACATTCAGTACTTC.